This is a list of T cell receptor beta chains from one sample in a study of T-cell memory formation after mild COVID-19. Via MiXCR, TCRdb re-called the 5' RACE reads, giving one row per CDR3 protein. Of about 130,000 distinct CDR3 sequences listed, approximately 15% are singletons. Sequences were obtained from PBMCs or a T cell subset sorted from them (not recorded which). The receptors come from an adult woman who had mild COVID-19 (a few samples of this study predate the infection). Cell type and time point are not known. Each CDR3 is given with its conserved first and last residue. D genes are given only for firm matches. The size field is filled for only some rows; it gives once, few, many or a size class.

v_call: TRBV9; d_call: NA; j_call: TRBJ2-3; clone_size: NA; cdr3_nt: TGTGCCAGCAGCCCTGGGAACTCCCCGAACACAGATACGCAGTATTTT; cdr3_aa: CASSPGNSPNTDTQYF
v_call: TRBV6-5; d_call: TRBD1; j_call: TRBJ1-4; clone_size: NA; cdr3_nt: TGTGCCAGCAGTTACTCCGCGACAGGGCGGGATAATGAAAAACTGTTTTTT; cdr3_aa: CASSYSATGRDNEKLFF
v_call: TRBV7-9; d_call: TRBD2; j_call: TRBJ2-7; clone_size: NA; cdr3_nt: TGTGCCAGCAGCTCTAGTCGGACTAGCCCCTACGAGCAGTACTTC; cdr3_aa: CASSSSRTSPYEQYF
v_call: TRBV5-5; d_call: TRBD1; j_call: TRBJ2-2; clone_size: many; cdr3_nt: TGTGCCAGCAGTCGGGACAGCGCGAACACCGGGGAGCTGTTTTTT; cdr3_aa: CASSRDSANTGELFF
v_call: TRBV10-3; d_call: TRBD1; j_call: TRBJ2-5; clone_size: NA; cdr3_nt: TGTGCCATCAGTGATGCGACAGGGCCGGAGACCCAGTACTTC; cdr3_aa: CAISDATGPETQYF
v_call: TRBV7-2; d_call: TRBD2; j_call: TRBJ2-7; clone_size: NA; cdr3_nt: TGTGCCAGCAGCACGGGACTAGGAAACCTTTACGAGCAGTACTTC; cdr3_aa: CASSTGLGNLYEQYF
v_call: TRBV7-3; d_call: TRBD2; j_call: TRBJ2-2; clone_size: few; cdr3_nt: TGTGCCAGCAGCGCATATCCCTCACTAGCGGGGGGCTTGGCCGGGGAGCTGTTTTTT; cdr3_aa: CASSAYPSLAGGLAGELFF
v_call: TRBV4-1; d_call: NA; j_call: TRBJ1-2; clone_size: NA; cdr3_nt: TGCGCCAGCAGCCAAGAACAGAACTATGGCTACACCTTC; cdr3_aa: CASSQEQNYGYTF
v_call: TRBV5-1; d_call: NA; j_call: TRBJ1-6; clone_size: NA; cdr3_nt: TGCGCCAGCAGCTTGGCCGGAGTGGGCCGTTCACCCCTCCACTTT; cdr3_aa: CASSLAGVGRSPLHF
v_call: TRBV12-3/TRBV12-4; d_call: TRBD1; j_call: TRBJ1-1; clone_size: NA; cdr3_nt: TGTGCCAGCTCTGAGACTCCCTACAGGGGGTTGGAAGCTTTCTTT; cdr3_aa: CASSETPYRGLEAFF
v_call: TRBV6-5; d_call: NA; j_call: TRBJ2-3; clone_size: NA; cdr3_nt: TGTGCCAGCAGCTACACCTACACAGATACGCAGTATTTT; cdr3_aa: CASSYTYTDTQYF
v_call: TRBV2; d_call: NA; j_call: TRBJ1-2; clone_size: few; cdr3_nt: TGTGCCAGCAACGAATGGCCAGGGTTGGGCTATGGCTACACCTTC; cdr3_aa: CASNEWPGLGYGYTF
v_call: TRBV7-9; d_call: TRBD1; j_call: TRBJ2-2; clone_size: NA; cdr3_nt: TGTGCCAGCAGCCACTGGGACAGTCCCACCGGGGAGCTGTTTTTT; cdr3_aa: CASSHWDSPTGELFF
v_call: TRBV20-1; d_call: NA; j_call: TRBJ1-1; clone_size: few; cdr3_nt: TGCAGTGCAGCACCGGGATTGAACACTGAAGCTTTCTTT; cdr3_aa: CSAAPGLNTEAFF
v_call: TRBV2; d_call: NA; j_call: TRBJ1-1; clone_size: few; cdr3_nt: TGTGCCAGCAGTGTTTCCTCGGGGTACGGAATGAACACTGAAGCTTTCTTT; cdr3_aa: CASSVSSGYGMNTEAFF
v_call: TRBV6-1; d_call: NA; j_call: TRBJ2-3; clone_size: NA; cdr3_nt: TGTGCCAGCAGCAAAGGTCGGCAGGGGAAGACAGATACGCAGTATTTT; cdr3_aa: CASSKGRQGKTDTQYF
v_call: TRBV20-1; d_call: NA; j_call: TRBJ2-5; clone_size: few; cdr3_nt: TGCAGTGCCACCCTTTTCGGGGGAGGCATCCAAGAGACCCAGTACTTC; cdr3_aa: CSATLFGGGIQETQYF
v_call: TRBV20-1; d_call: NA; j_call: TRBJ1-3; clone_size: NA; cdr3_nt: TGCAGTGCTAGAGATCTTAAGTTCTCTGGAAACACCATATATTTT; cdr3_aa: CSARDLKFSGNTIYF
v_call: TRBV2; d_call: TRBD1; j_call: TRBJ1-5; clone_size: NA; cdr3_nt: TGTGCCAGCAGTGAAAGGGGGCTGAGTCAGCCCCAGCATTTT; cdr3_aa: CASSERGLSQPQHF
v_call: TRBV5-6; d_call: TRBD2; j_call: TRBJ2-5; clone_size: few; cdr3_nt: TGTGCCAGCAGAAAAGGGGGTAGCGGGAGCCGCGGGACCCAGTACTTC; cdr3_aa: CASRKGGSGSRGTQYF
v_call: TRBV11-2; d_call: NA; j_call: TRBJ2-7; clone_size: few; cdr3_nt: TGTGCCAGCAGCTTGATCGCTTACGAGCAGTACTTC; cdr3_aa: CASSLIAYEQYF
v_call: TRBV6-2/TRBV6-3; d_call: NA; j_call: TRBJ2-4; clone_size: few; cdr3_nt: TGTGCCAGCAGTTCAGGCCCCCAGTCGGACATTCAGTACTTC; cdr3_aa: CASSSGPQSDIQYF
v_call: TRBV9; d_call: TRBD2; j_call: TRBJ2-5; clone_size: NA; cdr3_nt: TGTGCCAGCAGCGTCTCGTTCTCGAGTAGCGGGGAAGAGACCCAGTACTTC; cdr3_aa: CASSVSFSSSGEETQYF
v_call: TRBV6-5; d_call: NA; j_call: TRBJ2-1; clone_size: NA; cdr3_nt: TGTGCCAGCAGTTACTACTACCGTCCGGGTGGCGAGCAGTTCTTC; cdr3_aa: CASSYYYRPGGEQFF
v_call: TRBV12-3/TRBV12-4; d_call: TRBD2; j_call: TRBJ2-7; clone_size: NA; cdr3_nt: TGTGCCAGCAGCCGGGGACTAGCGGAGCAGTACTTC; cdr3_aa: CASSRGLAEQYF
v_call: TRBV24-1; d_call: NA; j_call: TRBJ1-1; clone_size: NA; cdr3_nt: TGTGCCACCAGTGATTTTTCCGGGGGAAAAGCTTTCTTT; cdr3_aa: CATSDFSGGKAFF
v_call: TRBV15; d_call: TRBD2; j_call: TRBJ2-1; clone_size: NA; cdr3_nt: TGTGCCACCGTCGAGCGGGAGGGTAATGAGCAGTTCTTC; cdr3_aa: CATVEREGNEQFF
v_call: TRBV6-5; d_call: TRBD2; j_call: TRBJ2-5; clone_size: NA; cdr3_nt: TGTGCCAGCAGTCCGCCTCTGGGGGGGGTAGAGACCCAGTACTTC; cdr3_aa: CASSPPLGGVETQYF
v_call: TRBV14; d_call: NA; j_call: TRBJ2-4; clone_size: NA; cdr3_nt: TGTGCCAGCAGCCCAGGACAGGGAGGGGTTCTTAGAAACATTCAGTACTTC; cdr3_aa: CASSPGQGGVLRNIQYF
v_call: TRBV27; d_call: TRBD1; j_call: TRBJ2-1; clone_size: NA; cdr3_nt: TGTGCCAGCAGTCCGTCAGGGGGCCAGTGGGGTGAGCAGTTCTTC; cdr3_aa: CASSPSGGQWGEQFF
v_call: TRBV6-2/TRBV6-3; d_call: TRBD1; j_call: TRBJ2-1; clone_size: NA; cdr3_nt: TGTGCCAGCAGCGACAGGGGTTATGAGCAGTTCTTC; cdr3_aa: CASSDRGYEQFF
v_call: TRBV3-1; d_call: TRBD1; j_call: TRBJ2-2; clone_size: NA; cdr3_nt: TGTGCCAGCAGCCAAGCAGGGGGAGGGGAGCTGTTTTTT; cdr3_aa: CASSQAGGGELFF
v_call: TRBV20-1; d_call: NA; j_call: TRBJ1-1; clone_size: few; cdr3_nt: TGCAGTGCTAGTCGGGACACACTGAACGAAGCTTTCTTT; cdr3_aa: CSASRDTLNEAFF
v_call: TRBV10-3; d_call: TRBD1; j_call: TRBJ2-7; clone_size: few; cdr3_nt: TGTGCCATCGGGACAGGGACCTACGAGCAGTACTTC; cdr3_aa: CAIGTGTYEQYF
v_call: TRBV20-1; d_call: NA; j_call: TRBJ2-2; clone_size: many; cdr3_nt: TGCAGTGCTACATCGGGACTGGCCACCGGGGAGCTGTTTTTT; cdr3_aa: CSATSGLATGELFF
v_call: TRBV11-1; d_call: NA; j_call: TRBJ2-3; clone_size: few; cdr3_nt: TGTGCCAGCAGAGGGCCGTTGACGGATACGCAGTATTTT; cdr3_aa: CASRGPLTDTQYF
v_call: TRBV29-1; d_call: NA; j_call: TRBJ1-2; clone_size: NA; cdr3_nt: TGCAGCGTTGAAGATCAGGGCGCGGACTATGGCTACACCTTC; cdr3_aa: CSVEDQGADYGYTF
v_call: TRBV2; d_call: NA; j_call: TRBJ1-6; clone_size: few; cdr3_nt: TGTGCCAGCAGTACGCAATGGAATTCACCCCTCCACTTT; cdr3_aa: CASSTQWNSPLHF
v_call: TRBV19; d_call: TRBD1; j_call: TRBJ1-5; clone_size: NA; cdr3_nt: TGTGCCAGTAACAGGGGAAATAGCAATCAGCCCCAGCATTTT; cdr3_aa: CASNRGNSNQPQHF
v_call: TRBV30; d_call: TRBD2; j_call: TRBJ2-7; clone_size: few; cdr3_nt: TGTGCCTGGAGTTGGACTAGCGGAGCCTACGAGCAGTACTTC; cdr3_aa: CAWSWTSGAYEQYF
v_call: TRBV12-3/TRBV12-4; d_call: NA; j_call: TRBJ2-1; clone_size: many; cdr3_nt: TGTGCCAGCTTGGGGCAGGATTACAATGAGCAGTTCTTC; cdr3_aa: CASLGQDYNEQFF
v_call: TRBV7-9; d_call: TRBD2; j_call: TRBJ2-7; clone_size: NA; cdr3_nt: TGTGCCACCCAAATGGGACTAGCGGGAGTAGTCTACGAGCAGTACTTC; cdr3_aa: CATQMGLAGVVYEQYF
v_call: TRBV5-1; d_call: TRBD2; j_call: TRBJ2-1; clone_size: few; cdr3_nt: TGCGCCAGCAGCTTGGAGGGGACTAGCCCCGATGAGCAGTTCTTC; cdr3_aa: CASSLEGTSPDEQFF
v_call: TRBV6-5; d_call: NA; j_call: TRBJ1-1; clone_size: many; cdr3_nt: TGTGCCAGCAAAAAGGGGGTTGAGGCTTTCTTT; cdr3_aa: CASKKGVEAFF
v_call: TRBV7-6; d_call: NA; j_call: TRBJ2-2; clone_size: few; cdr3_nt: TGTGCCAGCAGCTTAAGTTCCAGGTCGAACACCGGGGAGCTGTTTTTT; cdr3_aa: CASSLSSRSNTGELFF
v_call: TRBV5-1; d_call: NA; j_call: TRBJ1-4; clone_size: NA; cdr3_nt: TGCGCCAGCAGCTTGGGGTGGACGACAACTAATGAAAAACTGTTTTTT; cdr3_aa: CASSLGWTTTNEKLFF
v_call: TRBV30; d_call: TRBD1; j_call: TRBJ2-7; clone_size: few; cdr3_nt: TGTGCCTGGAGTCCGGGACAGGGCTCCTACGAGCAGTACTTC; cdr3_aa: CAWSPGQGSYEQYF
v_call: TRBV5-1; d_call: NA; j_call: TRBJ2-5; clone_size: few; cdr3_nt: TGCGCCAGTTTTCAGGGGAGGCGGCAAGAGACCCAGTACTTC; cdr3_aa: CASFQGRRQETQYF
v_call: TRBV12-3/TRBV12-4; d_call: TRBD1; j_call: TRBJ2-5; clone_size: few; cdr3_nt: TGTGCCAGCAGTCCACGGACAGGCTCGGAGACCCAGTACTTC; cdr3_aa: CASSPRTGSETQYF
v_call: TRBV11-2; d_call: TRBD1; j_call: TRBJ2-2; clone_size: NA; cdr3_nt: TGTGCCAGCAGCACCCGACAGGGGGCGGTCGGGGAGCTGTTTTTT; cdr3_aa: CASSTRQGAVGELFF
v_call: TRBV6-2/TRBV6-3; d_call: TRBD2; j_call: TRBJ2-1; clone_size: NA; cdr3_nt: TGTGCCAGCAGTTACCTTGCGGGAGGCTACAATGAGCAGTTCTTC; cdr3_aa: CASSYLAGGYNEQFF
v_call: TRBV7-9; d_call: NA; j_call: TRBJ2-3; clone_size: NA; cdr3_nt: TGTGCCAGCAGCTTGGGGACGGAGAGCACAGATACGCAGTATTTT; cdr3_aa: CASSLGTESTDTQYF
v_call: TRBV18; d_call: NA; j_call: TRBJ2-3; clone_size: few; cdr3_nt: TGTGCCAGCTCACCGGCTATTCAAGATACGCAGTATTTT; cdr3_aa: CASSPAIQDTQYF
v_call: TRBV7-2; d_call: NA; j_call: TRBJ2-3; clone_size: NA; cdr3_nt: TGTGCCAGCAGCTCCCCAGTAGTTCCAGGCCCAGATACGCAGTATTTT; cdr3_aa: CASSSPVVPGPDTQYF
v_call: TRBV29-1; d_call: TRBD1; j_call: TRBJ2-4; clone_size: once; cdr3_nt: TGCAGCGTGGTGACAGGGACGAACATTCAGTACTTC; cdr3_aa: CSVVTGTNIQYF